The source of this T cell receptor beta chain is a study of human CD8 memory T cell subsets. Study-level points and caveats: Overlapping only minimally, the repertoires of stem-like memory and precursor exhausted T cells were largely separate from each other. Measured by normalized Shannon-Wiener diversity, stem-like memory and precursor exhausted T cells were similarly high in diversity, which was not the case for effector memory cells.

Libraries targeted TCR beta using 5' RACE with UMIs. TCRdb reprocessed the 5' RACE reads; each CDR3 protein has one entry and no DNA is given. The repertoire table contains several thousand distinct CDR3 sequences. With respect to this clonotype: What it recognizes is unknown.

Among CD8+ T cells, TPEX were CCR7+ PD-1+ TIGIT+ early memory cells with exhausted-like traits. The sequence came from a human donor in good health. The sequenced sample was CD8+ T cells from PBMCs.

The CDR3 sequence is CATSDRSYNEQFF. V usage is TRBV15 and J usage is TRBJ2-1. Germline CDR1 reads LNHNV; CDR2 reads YYDKDF (reference sequence). The CDR3 length is 13 residues.